Listed below are T cell receptor beta chains from one sample, sequenced in a study of somatic mutations in cytotoxic T cells in rheumatoid arthritis. TCRdb's table, derived via immunoSEQ multiplex PCR, lists solely in-frame clones and lacks some. The sample comprises more than 12,000 clones, around 70% of which are singletons, and about 10% rests with the top ten. The sample taken for sequencing was CD8+ T cells sorted from blood. The receptors shown here come from an adult with rheumatoid arthritis. Both conserved end residues are part of each CDR3. A D gene is named only where the DNA matches it firmly. Expanded clones are given a class, and other clones once, few, many or no size at all.

TGTGCCAGTAGTCCCTCGGAAGGCTACGAGCAGTACTTC	CASSPSEGYEQYF	TRBV19	TRBJ2-7	NA	NA
TGCGCCAGCAGCCAAGGGCTCCCCGGGATCATACCCTACGAGCAGTACTTC	CASSQGLPGIIPYEQYF	TRBV4-3	TRBJ2-7	NA	NA
TGTGCCAGCAGCCAAGAGGAGGGGGAGTACAATGAGCAGTTCTTC	CASSQEEGEYNEQFF	TRBV4-2	TRBJ2-1	NA	NA
TGTGCCAGCAGCCTAGGCTTGGATACGCAGTATTTT	CASSLGLDTQYF	TRBV7-9	TRBJ2-3	NA	NA
TGTGCCAGCAGCGTAGACTCAGGGGTCTACAATGAGCAGTTCTTC	CASSVDSGVYNEQFF	TRBV9	TRBJ2-1	NA	NA
TGTGCCAGCAGTGATTCCGGGACTAGCGGGGGGCCAAGCCAAGAGACCCAGTACTTC	CASSDSGTSGGPSQETQYF	TRBV6-4	TRBJ2-5	TRBD2	NA
TGTGCCAGCAGCATGTGGACAGGGGGAGAGACCCAGTACTTC	CASSMWTGGETQYF	TRBV5-4	TRBJ2-5	TRBD1	few
TGCAGCGTTGAGGGATGGCGGAGTAACAATGAGCAGTTCTTC	CSVEGWRSNNEQFF	TRBV29-1	TRBJ2-1	NA	NA
TGTGCCAGCAGTTTAGGCATAAGTCAGCCCCAGCATTTT	CASSLGISQPQHF	TRBV27	TRBJ1-5	NA	NA
TGTGCCAGCAGGGGGACAGGGGGTACAGATACGCAGTATTTT	CASRGTGGTDTQYF	TRBV25-1	TRBJ2-3	TRBD1	few
TGTGCCAGCAGTTACGGGGGGACAGTCGACTACGAGCAGTACTTC	CASSYGGTVDYEQYF	TRBV6-6	TRBJ2-7	NA	few
TGTGCCTGGAAGGGGGGGTCAAGATCAATAACCTACAATGAGCAGTTCTTC	CAWKGGSRSITYNEQFF	TRBV30	TRBJ2-1	NA	NA
TGTGCCAGCAGCGTAGGAGGGGCAGGGGGCCTGAACACTGAAGCTTTCTTT	CASSVGGAGGLNTEAFF	TRBV9	TRBJ1-1	TRBD1	NA
TGTGCCAGCAGCATAGGGGGACAAGTCACAGATACGCAGTATTTT	CASSIGGQVTDTQYF	TRBV13	TRBJ2-3	NA	NA
TGTGCCAGCTACGAGGGGGCTTCCTACGAGCAGTACTTC	CASYEGASYEQYF	TRBV28	TRBJ2-7	TRBD1	NA
TGCGCCAGCAGCCTTTATCAGAGCGATACCTACGAGCAGTACTTC	CASSLYQSDTYEQYF	TRBV4-1	TRBJ2-7	NA	NA
TGTGCCAGCTCACCCGACGGGACAGGTCAGGGATTGAACATTCAGTACTTC	CASSPDGTGQGLNIQYF	TRBV18	TRBJ2-4	TRBD1	NA
TGTGCCAGCAGGCCTACCCTCGGGGGGGGGACTGAAGCTTTCTTT	CASRPTLGGGTEAFF	TRBV28	TRBJ1-1	NA	medium-sized
TGTGCCAGCAGCTACGGTGGACCGTTGAACACTGAAGCTTTCTTT	CASSYGGPLNTEAFF	TRBV7-9	TRBJ1-1	NA	few
TGTGCCAGCAGCCGCCGGAGACAGGAAGGCCCCCGGGTTGACTATGGCTACACCTTC	CASSRRRQEGPRVDYGYTF	TRBV7-9	TRBJ1-2	NA	NA
TGTGCCAGCAGCCTAGGTGGGGCCGGGGAGCTGTTTTTT	CASSLGGAGELFF	TRBV6-5	TRBJ2-2	NA	NA
TGTGCCAGTAGTCGAGGGCCGGAAGCTTTCTTT	CASSRGPEAFF	TRBV19	TRBJ1-1	NA	NA
TGTGCCAGCAGTTACTCGGGGGGTGGAGGGTACGAGCAGTACTTC	CASSYSGGGGYEQYF	TRBV6-5	TRBJ2-7	NA	NA
TGTGCCAGCAGTGACGGTAACGGCTACGAGCAGTACTTC	CASSDGNGYEQYF	TRBV6-1	TRBJ2-7	NA	NA
TGTGCCAGCAGCCTCGGGGGGGCTCGAGATACGCAGTATTTT	CASSLGGARDTQYF	TRBV13	TRBJ2-3	TRBD2	NA
TGTGCCAGCAGCCTCCGGACGGGCGGGAATGAGCAGTTCTTC	CASSLRTGGNEQFF	TRBV7-6	TRBJ2-1	NA	NA
TGTGCCTGCTATGAGGGGGGTAATTCACCCCTCCACTTT	CACYEGGNSPLHF	TRBV30	TRBJ1-6	NA	NA
TGTGCCAGCAGCGTTGGACGGGGAAGCTATGGCTACACCTTC	CASSVGRGSYGYTF	TRBV9	TRBJ1-2	NA	once
TGTGCCATCAGTGGTAGCCTCGGTGGCTACACCTTC	CAISGSLGGYTF	TRBV10-3	TRBJ1-2	NA	few